One and the same sample provided the 20 T cell receptor beta chains below, sequenced in a study of blood T cell repertoires in COVID-19. Some clones are missing from TCRdb's copy, which holds only in-frame ones; the method was immunoSEQ multiplex PCR. This sample carries roughly 98,000 clones, about 81% of them seen once, and the ten largest clones take about 13%. The sample taken for sequencing was peripheral blood. Receptor source: a human donor in a cohort sampled during active COVID-19.

The chain couples TRBV7-3 to TRBJ2-3, with D unclear. This CDR3 spans 13 amino acids. Germline V gene sequence: CDR1 SGHTA, CDR2 FQGTGA. V gave up 5 bases and J gave up 0 bases, with 6 bases separating them. CDR3: CASSPTSTDTQYF. The CDR3 DNA reads as TGTGCCAGCAGCCCAACTAGCACAGATACGCAGTATTTT.

This rearrangement joins TRBV3-1 (or the pseudogene TRBV3-2) to TRBJ1-6; no clear D. CDR1 is LGHDT and CDR2 is YNNKEL in the germline V gene (reference sequence). The CDR3 spans 14 residues. Trimming removed 3 bases at V and 8 bases at J, with 11 bases between. CDR3 sequence: CASSQEQSHSPLHF. The CDR3 bases are TGTGCCAGCAGCCAGGAACAGTCCCATTCACCCCTCCACTTT.

The chain carries TRBV6-2 or TRBV6-3 and TRBJ2-5; TRBD2 agrees at 14 bases. Trimming removed 6 bases from V and 5 bases from J; junction bases left unmatched: 8. Germline CDR1 reads MNHEY; CDR2 reads SVGEGT. The CDR3 runs to 16 residues. The CDR3 region is CASSMGLAGAGETQYF. Written as DNA, the CDR3 is TGTGCCAGCAGCATGGGACTAGCGGGGGCCGGGGAGACCCAGTACTTC.

V gene TRBV11-2 combines with J gene TRBJ2-1; D unclear. The germline V gene encodes CDR1 SGHAT and CDR2 FQNNGV. The CDR3 length is 12 residues. With 5 bases removed from V and 8 bases from J, the gap between germline ends came to 10 bases. The CDR3 bases are TGTGCCAGCAGCAAACTATTCCATGAGCAGTTCTTC. Translation: CASSKLFHEQFF. Supplemented by reference TRBV11-2 and TRBJ2-1, the full variable domain reads EAGVAQSPRYKIIEKRQSVAFWCNPISGHATLYWYQQILGQGPKLLIQFQNNGVVDDSQLPKDRFSAERLKGVDSTLKIQPAKLEDSAVYLCASSKLFHEQFFGPGTRLTVL.

The chain is built from TRBV7-3 and TRBJ2-1, with 15 positions matching TRBD2. The germline V gene encodes CDR1 SGHTA and CDR2 FQGTGA. Losses at the gene ends were 2 bases for V and 7 bases for J; bases not matched to a gene: 3. The CDR3 is made up of 16 amino acids. In DNA form, the CDR3 reads TGTGCCAGCAGCTTATGGGGACTAGCGGGGGGAAATGAGCAGTTCTTC. It encodes CASSLWGLAGGNEQFF.

A few counts support this clone. The chain has TRBV4-1 and TRBJ1-3, with D possibly being TRBD1 (5 bases). The germline V gene has CDR1 MGHRA and CDR2 YSYEKL. CDR3 length equals 16 residues. V was shortened by 4 bases and J by 2 bases, with 15 bases between the two germline ends. CDR3 region: CASSPYGREAGNTIYF. In DNA, the CDR3 is TGCGCCAGCAGCCCTTATGGCAGGGAGGCTGGAAACACCATATATTTT.

The chain combines TRBV5-1 with TRBJ2-1; 7 bases align to TRBD2. The germline CDR1 and CDR2 sequences are SGHRS and YFSETQ. CDR3 length equals 13 residues. The V and J ends lost 4 bases and 8 bases, in that order; junction bases with no gene match: 6. The CDR3 DNA sequence: TGCGCCAGCAGCGAGACTAGCTCTGATGAGCAGTTCTTC. Residues: CASSETSSDEQFF.

V and J are TRBV5-4 and TRBJ2-1, with D maybe TRBD2 (6 bases). There are 16 residues in the CDR3. Germline loops: CDR1 SGHNT, CDR2 YYREEE (reference sequence). Trimming shortened V by 4 bases and J by 0 bases, and 14 bases separated the two germline ends. CDR3: CASSRGGGGSYNEQFF. CDR3 DNA sequence: TGTGCCAGCAGCCGGGGTGGGGGAGGCTCCTACAATGAGCAGTTCTTC.

This sequence joins TRBV5-1 and TRBJ2-5; D gene ambiguous. The CDR3 has 13 amino acids. Germline CDR1 and CDR2: SGHRS and YFSETQ. Trimming stripped 2 bases from V and 2 bases from J, with 7 bases between. The CDR3 DNA reads as TGCGCCAGCAGCTTCATCAGTCAAGAGACCCAGTACTTC. It yields the protein CASSFISQETQYF.

The V gene is TRBV6-6, the J gene TRBJ1-6; D gene ambiguous. Germline lookup yields CDR1 MNHNY and CDR2 SVGAGI (reference sequence). This CDR3 has 14 residues. Trimming removed 7 bases at V and 0 bases at J, with 7 bases between. The CDR3 DNA reads as TGTGCCAGCACGGGAAGCTCCTATAATTCACCCCTCCACTTT. The encoded protein is CASTGSSYNSPLHF.

This sequence joins TRBV3-1 (or the pseudogene TRBV3-2) and TRBJ2-3; maybe TRBD1 (5 bases). Trimming took 4 bases from V and 5 from J, leaving 7 bases between them. CDR1 is LGHDT, CDR2 YNNKEL, per germline (reference sequence). This CDR3 spans 12 amino acids. The CDR3 nucleotides read TGTGCCAGCAGCCTGACAGTAGATACGCAGTATTTT. The encoded protein is CASSLTVDTQYF.

This clone turned up a few times. The chain has TRBV5-1 and TRBJ2-7, with D unresolved. This CDR3 region has 13 residues. Between the trimmed V and J ends, which lost 0 bases and 5 bases, there was a span of 9 bases. Germline CDR1 SGHRS, CDR2 YFSETQ. The CDR3 loop reads CASSLGREDEQYF. CDR3 sequence (DNA): TGCGCCAGCAGCTTGGGGAGAGAGGACGAGCAGTACTTC.

This clone came up once. Distinct nucleotide sequences in the sample also encode this CDR3. This rearrangement joins TRBV5-1 to TRBJ1-5; possible D gene TRBD1, 5 bases. The germline V gene encodes CDR1 SGHRS and CDR2 YFSETQ. CDR3 length: 15 amino acids. The V and J ends lost 4 bases and 3 bases respectively, with 14 bases between them. The CDR3: CASSPGGGNNQPQHF. DNA for the CDR3: TGCGCCAGCAGCCCCGGGGGGGGGAACAATCAGCCCCAGCATTTT. The full variable domain, rest sourced from reference TRBV5-1 and TRBJ1-5, is KAGVTQTPRYLIKTRGQQVTLSCSPISGHRSVSWYQQTPGQGLQFLFEYFSETQRNKGNFPGRFSGRQFSNSRSEMNVSTLELGDSALYLCASSPGGGNNQPQHFGDGTRLSIL.

V and J are TRBV20-1 and TRBJ2-5, with TRBD1 matching 8 bases. Germline lookup yields CDR1 DFQATT and CDR2 SNEGSKA (reference sequence). V dropped 6 bases and J dropped 12; count of bases not matched to a gene: 9. The CDR3 has 11 amino acids. CDR3 nucleotides: TGCAGTGCCATAGGACAGGGTGTAGAGTACTTC. It translates to CSAIGQGVEYF.

The chain combines TRBV7-8 with TRBJ2-1; no firm D call. Trimming removed 5 bases at V and 0 bases at J, with 11 bases between. This CDR3 spans 15 amino acids. Germline values: CDR1 SGHVS, CDR2 FQNEAQ. This chain's CDR3 is CASSLTRSSYNEQFF. CDR3 DNA: TGTGCCAGCAGCCTAACTCGGAGCTCCTACAATGAGCAGTTCTTC.

This clone was seen only a few times. The V gene is TRBV27, the J gene TRBJ2-1; a weak D match, TRBD2 (6 bases). This CDR3 contains 15 residues. V was clipped by 3 bases and J by 9 bases, with 18 bases between them. CDR1 and CDR2 from the germline V gene are MNHEY and SMNVEV (reference sequence). CDR3 amino acids: CASSLYPGGVFEQFF. The CDR3 DNA reads as TGTGCCAGCAGTTTGTACCCCGGGGGTGTATTTGAGCAGTTCTTC.

V gene TRBV18 combines with J gene TRBJ2-7, with a possible D match to TRBD1 (5 bases). CDR1 and CDR2 (germline): KGHSH, LQKENI. This CDR3 spans 13 amino acids. V was cut by 5 bases and J by 4 bases, with 12 bases left in between. The CDR3 is CASSTGRAYEQYF. In DNA, the CDR3 is TGTGCCAGCTCAACAGGCAGGGCGTACGAGCAGTACTTC.

Comments on this clone: The junction does not match germline at one end; this may be a read error. This chain connects TRBV7-2 to TRBJ2-7; possibly TRBD1 for D (5 bases). The germline V gene encodes CDR1 SGHTA and CDR2 FQGNSA. This CDR3 comprises 13 residues. CDR3 nucleotide sequence: TGTGCCAGCAGCTTCCCCCCAGGGCAGACTTCCGTCTTC. Translating it yields CASSFPPGQTSVF.

The genes are TRBV7-2 and TRBJ1-2; TRBD1 matches at 10 bases. In germline, CDR1 is SGHTA, CDR2 FQGNSA. With V trimmed by 2 bases and J by 8 bases, 8 bases remained unmatched. The CDR3 loop spans 15 amino acids. CDR3 in amino acids: CASSLSPGQGFGYTF. CDR3 DNA: TGTGCCAGCAGCTTATCGCCGGGACAGGGGTTCGGCTACACCTTC.

Note on this clone: The same CDR3 also results from other DNA sequences found in this sample. The chain employs TRBV7-9 and TRBJ1-4; 11 bases fit TRBD1. Germline values: CDR1 SEHNR, CDR2 FQNEAQ (reference sequence). V was clipped by 4 bases and J by 8 bases; unmatched bases: 6. This CDR3 contains 15 residues. The CDR3 region is CASSSGTGGQEKLFF. Here the CDR3 DNA reads TGTGCCAGCAGCTCAGGGACAGGGGGTCAAGAAAAACTGTTTTTT.